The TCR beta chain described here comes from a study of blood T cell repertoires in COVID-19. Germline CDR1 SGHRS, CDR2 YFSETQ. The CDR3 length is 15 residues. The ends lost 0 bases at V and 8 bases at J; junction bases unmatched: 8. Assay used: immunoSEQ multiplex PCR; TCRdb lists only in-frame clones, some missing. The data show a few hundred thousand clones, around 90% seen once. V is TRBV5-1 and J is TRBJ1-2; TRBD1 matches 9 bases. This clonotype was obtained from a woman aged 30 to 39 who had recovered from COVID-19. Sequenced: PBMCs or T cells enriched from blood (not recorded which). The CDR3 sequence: CASSLATGGLGGYTF. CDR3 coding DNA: TGCGCCAGCAGCTTGGCTACAGGGGGCCTAGGGGGCTACACCTTC.